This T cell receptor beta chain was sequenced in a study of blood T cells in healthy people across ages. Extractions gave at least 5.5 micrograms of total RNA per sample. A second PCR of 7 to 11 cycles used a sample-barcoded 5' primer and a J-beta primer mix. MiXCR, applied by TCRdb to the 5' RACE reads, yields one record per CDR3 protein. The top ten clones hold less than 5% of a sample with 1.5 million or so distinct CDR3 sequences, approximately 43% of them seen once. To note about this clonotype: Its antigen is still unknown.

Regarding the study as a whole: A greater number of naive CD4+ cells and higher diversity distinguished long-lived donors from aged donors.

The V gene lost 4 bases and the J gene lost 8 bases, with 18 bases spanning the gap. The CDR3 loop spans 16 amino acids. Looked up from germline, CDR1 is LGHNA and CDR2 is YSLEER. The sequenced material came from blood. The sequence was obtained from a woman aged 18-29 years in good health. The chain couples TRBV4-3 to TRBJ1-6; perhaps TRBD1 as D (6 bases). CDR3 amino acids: CASSRAHNYRDSPLHF. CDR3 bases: TGCGCCAGCAGCCGTGCCCACAATTACAGGGATTCACCCCTCCACTTT.